This TCR beta chain was identified in a study of T cell changes during pregnancy in multiple sclerosis. Assay used: immunoSEQ multiplex PCR; TCRdb lists only in-frame clones, some missing. The sample comprises about 80,000 clones, about 95% of which are singletons, and 2% to 2.5% rests with the top ten. Per the germline V gene, CDR1 is KGHSH and CDR2 is LQKENI. The CDR3 contains 14 residues. The ends were cut back, 4 bases at V and 2 bases at J, with 11 bases in the middle. Sequenced material: peripheral blood, taken in the third trimester of pregnancy. This TCR came from a female donor with multiple sclerosis, enrolled in a pregnancy study. This chain connects TRBV18 to TRBJ2-5; maybe TRBD2 (5 bases). The CDR3 is CASSRFEGQETQYF. The DNA of the CDR3 is TGTGCCAGCTCACGGTTTGAGGGACAAGAGACCCAGTACTTC.